This is a list of T cell receptor beta chains from one sample in a study of blood T cell repertoires in COVID-19. The assay was immunoSEQ multiplex PCR, and TCRdb's table has in-frame clones only and misses some. The sample has roughly 380,000 clones, roughly 87% seen once. Sequenced: PBMCs or T cells enriched from blood (not recorded which). The receptors come from a woman in her thirties who had recovered from COVID-19. CDR3s include the opening cysteine and the closing phenylalanine or tryptophan. D genes are given only for firm matches. The size of a clone is reported for some rows only, either as once, few or many, or as a class for expanded clones.

>-|TRBJ1-2|TRBD1|TRBV5-1
TGCGCCAGCAGCTTGGACCCGACAGGGGATGGCTACACCTTC
CASSLDPTGDGYTF
>-|TRBJ2-3|TRBD2|TRBV5-8
TGTGCCAGCAGCTTGGTAGCGGGGGGACGCACAGATACGCAGTATTTT
CASSLVAGGRTDTQYF
>-|TRBJ2-7|TRBD1|TRBV6-5
TGTGCCAGCAGTTACTTACCAGGGGGCGGCGAGCAGTACTTC
CASSYLPGGGEQYF
>-|TRBJ1-3|TRBD1|TRBV7-8
TGTGCCAGCAGCGGCAAAGCAGGGACAGGGGGACGCACCATATATTTT
CASSGKAGTGGRTIYF
>-|TRBJ2-5|TRBD2|TRBV2
TGTGCCAGCAGTGAAGGGGTAGTAAGATCGGGAGGAGAGACCCAGTACTTC
CASSEGVVRSGGETQYF
>-|TRBJ1-1|TRBD1|TRBV10-3
TGTGCCATCAGGGAACAGGGGACCGCTAACACTGAAGCTTTCTTT
CAIREQGTANTEAFF
>-|TRBJ1-4|TRBD1|TRBV5-6
TGTGCCAGCAGCTCCAGGGGGGATGAAAAACTGTTTTTT
CASSSRGDEKLFF
>-|TRBJ2-3|-|TRBV5-1
TGCGCCAGCAAGCAGGGCATGGACACAGATACGCAGTATTTT
CASKQGMDTDTQYF
>-|TRBJ2-3|-|TRBV7-3
TGTGCCAGCAGCCCAGGCAGCACAGATACGCAGTATTTT
CASSPGSTDTQYF
>few|TRBJ2-2|-|TRBV11-2
TGTGCCAGCAGCTCCTCGCGGGCTAACACCGGGGAGCTGTTTTTT
CASSSSRANTGELFF
>once|TRBJ2-1|TRBD2|TRBV19
TGTGCCAGTAGTATTCTGGGGGGGAATGAGCAGTTCTTC
CASSILGGNEQFF
>-|TRBJ2-1|-|TRBV24-1
TGTGCCACCAGTGAGGGCTCAGCTGAAAGACAGTTCTTC
CATSEGSAERQFF
>-|TRBJ2-3|-|TRBV3-1/TRBV3-2
TGTGCCAGCAGCCAGTGGACAAGCACAGATACGCAGTATTTT
CASSQWTSTDTQYF
>-|TRBJ1-3|TRBD1|TRBV5-4
TGTGCCAGCAGCCGGGACAGGGGGGCGGACACCATATATTTT
CASSRDRGADTIYF
>once|TRBJ1-1|TRBD1|TRBV5-4
TGTGCCAGCAGCTTTTTTGACAGGGTGAACACTGAAGCTTTCTTT
CASSFFDRVNTEAFF
>-|TRBJ2-3|-|TRBV7-2
TGTGCCAGCAGCTTAGTCCGGGATCCCCTCACAGATACGCAGTATTTT
CASSLVRDPLTDTQYF
>-|TRBJ1-2|-|TRBV6-5
TGTGCCAGCAGTCCGCGGTCGTTTAACTATGGCTACACCTTC
CASSPRSFNYGYTF
>-|TRBJ1-1|-|TRBV30
TGTGCCTGGAGTGTATTCGGAGAAACTGAAGCTTTCTTT
CAWSVFGETEAFF
>-|TRBJ1-2|-|TRBV2
TGTGCCAGCAGCCAGGGGTCTGGCTACACCTTC
CASSQGSGYTF
>once|TRBJ2-7|-|TRBV7-9
TGTGCCAGCAGCTTAGATTGGCACCCCTACGAGCAGTACTTC
CASSLDWHPYEQYF
>-|TRBJ1-1|-|TRBV27
TGTGCCAGCAGGGGCGGGGGTCTGAACACTGAAGCTTTCTTT
CASRGGGLNTEAFF
>once|TRBJ1-1|TRBD1|TRBV7-9
TGTGCCAGCAGTGAGGGGGACAGTGAAGCTTTCTTT
CASSEGDSEAFF
>-|TRBJ1-1|-|TRBV28
TGTGCCAGCAGCGGTCATCACAGGGAACGGGGCGTGGAAGCTTTCTTT
CASSGHHRERGVEAFF
>-|TRBJ2-6|-|TRBV6-5
TGTGCCAGCAGTCGGGGAGACTCTGGGGCCAACGTCCTGACTTTC
CASSRGDSGANVLTF
>once|TRBJ1-4|TRBD1|TRBV3-1/TRBV3-2
TGTGCCAGCAGCCAATCGGACAGGGATAATGAAAAACTGTTTTTT
CASSQSDRDNEKLFF
>few|TRBJ2-1|TRBD2|TRBV10-3
TGTGCCATCAGTCCAATTTCTAGCGGGGGGCCATACAATGAGCAGTTCTTC
CAISPISSGGPYNEQFF
>-|TRBJ2-7|-|TRBV7-2
TGTGCCAGCAGCTTGGGGCCCCTAAGAGATTCTGAGTACTTC
CASSLGPLRDSEYF
>once|TRBJ2-5|TRBD1|TRBV27
TGTGCCAGCAGTCAGCCGGGACAGGGACCCGAGACCCAGTACTTC
CASSQPGQGPETQYF
>-|TRBJ2-5|-|TRBV4-2
TGTGCCAGCAGCCATGGAGCCAAACAAGAGACCCAGTACTTC
CASSHGAKQETQYF
>-|TRBJ1-1|TRBD1|TRBV18
TGTGCCAGCTCACAAACAGGGGGCTTGGGATCTAACACTGAAGCTTTCTTT
CASSQTGGLGSNTEAFF
>-|TRBJ2-5|TRBD1|TRBV6-5
TGTGCCACCAGGACAGGGAAAGAGACCCAGTACTTC
CATRTGKETQYF
>-|TRBJ2-3|-|TRBV5-1
TGCGCCAGCAGCTTGGCCGCGGTTACGGGGGCAGATACGCAGTATTTT
CASSLAAVTGADTQYF
>-|TRBJ1-1|TRBD1|TRBV25-1
TGTGCCAGCATAAAGAGGACAGGGACGAACACTGAAGCTTTCTTT
CASIKRTGTNTEAFF
>-|TRBJ2-5|TRBD2|TRBV7-2
TGTGCCAGCAGCCCGACTAGCGGGAAGGCCGAGACCCAGTACTTC
CASSPTSGKAETQYF
>-|TRBJ1-5|-|TRBV19
TGTGCCAGTAGTATACAGAGCAATCAGCCCCAGCATTTT
CASSIQSNQPQHF
>-|TRBJ2-3|-|TRBV6-5
TGTGCCAGCAGCCCGGCAGAGACTAGCACAGATACGCAGTATTTT
CASSPAETSTDTQYF
>-|TRBJ2-7|-|TRBV6-6
TGTGCCAGCAGTTACGGTTTGGGGGCCCATACGGGTTTC
CASSYGLGAHTGF
>-|TRBJ2-7|TRBD1|TRBV3-1/TRBV3-2
TGTGCCAGCAGCCAAGATGCAGGGGGCGGCGAGCAGTACTTC
CASSQDAGGGEQYF
>-|TRBJ1-4|-|TRBV6-5
TGTGCCAGCAGAGATACAGGACCCGGAAAACTGTTTTTT
CASRDTGPGKLFF
>-|TRBJ2-7|TRBD1|TRBV20-1
TGCAGTGCTAGTACTCCGGGACAGGGTTCCTACGAGCAGTACTTC
CSASTPGQGSYEQYF
>-|TRBJ2-7|TRBD2|TRBV5-4
TGTGCCAGCAGCATGGGACTAGCGGGGACCTACGAGCAGTACTTC
CASSMGLAGTYEQYF
>once|TRBJ2-7|-|TRBV27
TGTGCCAGCAGTTTACGAGGCACCGAAAACTACGAGCAGTACTTC
CASSLRGTENYEQYF
>-|TRBJ2-7|TRBD2|TRBV4-1
TGCGCCAGCAGCCAAAAGTGGGGGGAGGGCCCCGAGCAGTACTTC
CASSQKWGEGPEQYF